The 30 T cell receptor beta chains in this list originate from one sample, sequenced in a study of technical replicates of blood from a handful of donors. The method was immunoSEQ multiplex PCR; TCRdb's version includes in-frame clones alone and lacks a portion of them. This table has roughly 76,000 clones, just over 85% appearing once. The sequencing input was PBMCs. Receptors originate from a human donor in good health. Some clones in this sample may be carry-over from other donors' samples.

The chain combines TRBV4-3 with TRBJ2-7; 7 bases line up with TRBD1. Germline V gives CDR1 LGHNA, CDR2 YSLEER. The ends lost 0 bases at V and 3 bases at J; junction bases unmatched: 2. The CDR3 loop spans 14 amino acids. This chain's CDR3 is CASSQERDSYEQYF. CDR3 in DNA: TGCGCCAGCAGCCAAGAGAGGGACAGCTACGAGCAGTACTTC.

The chain couples TRBV19 to TRBJ1-1; D unclear. Per the germline V gene, CDR1 is LNHDA and CDR2 is SQIVND (reference sequence). The V end lost 9 bases, the J end lost 1 base, and 18 bases lay between the germline ends. The CDR3 is 15 amino acids. Here the CDR3 reads CASNSRLAGNTEAFF. The CDR3 nucleotides are TGTGCCAGCAATTCCAGACTGGCGGGGAACACTGAAGCTTTCTTT.

This CDR3 is CASSPINPNTEAFF. CDR3 in DNA: TGTGCCAGCAGCCCTATTAACCCGAACACTGAAGCTTTCTTT. The chain joins TRBV9 to TRBJ1-1; D remains unclear. This CDR3 has 14 residues. Per germline, CDR1 SGDLS and CDR2 YYNGEE. With 4 bases removed from V and 1 base from J, the gap between germline ends came to 11 bases.

J is TRBJ2-5 and V is TRBV6-5; 12 positions match TRBD2. Germline lookup yields CDR1 MNHEY and CDR2 SVGAGI. The CDR3 length is 14 residues. J gave up 4 bases and V 5 bases, and 2 bases lay outside the gene matches. The CDR3 DNA sequence: TGTGCCAGCAGTCCGACTAGCGGGAGAGAGACCCAGTACTTC. Protein sequence: CASSPTSGRETQYF.

This sequence joins TRBV5-4 and TRBJ1-2, with D tentatively TRBD1 (6 bases). CDR3 length: 15 amino acids. V was clipped by 4 bases and J by 6 bases, with 19 bases between them. Germline CDR1 reads SGHNT; CDR2 reads YYREEE (reference sequence). CDR3 coding DNA: TGTGCCAGCAGCGGATCGGACAGATCGAGGGATGGCTACACCTTC. Translation gives CASSGSDRSRDGYTF.

The chain has TRBV30 and TRBJ2-7; no firm D call. The CDR3 consists of 12 residues. Germline V CDR1 and CDR2: GTSNPN, SVGIG (reference sequence). Trimming pared 4 bases from V and 2 bases from J, leaving 9 bases between. The CDR3 coding sequence is TGTGCCTGGACTCGTGGAGCCTACGAGCAGTACTTC. It translates to CAWTRGAYEQYF. Using reference TRBV30 and TRBJ2-7 for the parts outside the CDR3, the full variable domain is SQTIHQWPATLVQPVGSPLSLECTVEGTSNPNLYWYRQAAGRGLQLLFYSVGIGQISSEVPQNLSASRPQDRQFILSSKKLLLSDSGFYLCAWTRGAYEQYFGPGTRLTVT.

This chain uses TRBV5-1 with TRBJ2-2, with 8 bases matching TRBD2. The CDR3 has 16 residues. V lost 1 base and J lost 1; bases outside the gene matches: 3. The germline V gene encodes CDR1 SGHRS and CDR2 YFSETQ. For the CDR3, the DNA is TGCGCCAGCAGCTTGTGGAGCGGGGGGAACACCGGGGAGCTGTTTTTT. It codes for CASSLWSGGNTGELFF.

This clone was seen just once. This rearrangement joins TRBV4-1 to TRBJ2-7, with 8 bases fitting TRBD2. This CDR3 contains 15 residues. The trim removed 1 base at V and 4 bases at J, leaving 6 bases unmatched. The germline CDR1 and CDR2 sequences are MGHRA and YSYEKL. The CDR3 reads CASSQVSLAEYEQYF. Here the CDR3 DNA reads TGCGCCAGCAGCCAAGTATCACTAGCGGAATACGAGCAGTACTTC.

Here the CDR3 reads CASSYGSERERGTQYF. CDR3 DNA sequence: TGTGCCAGCAGTTACGGGTCCGAACGGGAGCGGGGGACCCAGTACTTC. This chain uses TRBV6-5 with TRBJ2-5; 7 bases are shared with TRBD2. Germline values: CDR1 MNHEY, CDR2 SVGAGI. The junction had 13 bases not matched to a gene; V was cut back by 2 bases and J by 7 bases. This CDR3 contains 16 residues.

This chain joins TRBV6-5 and TRBJ2-7, with D tentatively TRBD2 (5 bases). V was pared by 0 bases and J by 0 bases, with 9 bases between. Germline V gene lookup returns CDR1 MNHEY and CDR2 SVGAGI. The CDR3 is made up of 15 amino acids. CDR3 nucleotide sequence: TGTGCCAGCAGTTACTCCCGGGAAAGCTCCTACGAGCAGTACTTC. Its protein product is CASSYSRESSYEQYF.

CDR3 in DNA: TGCGCCAGCAGCTTGGATGGTAGCGGCTCTTACAATGAGCAGTTCTTC. This codes for CASSLDGSGSYNEQFF. J is TRBJ2-1 and V is TRBV5-1; D is perhaps TRBD2 (6 bases). This CDR3 spans 16 amino acids. V lost 0 bases, J lost 4 bases, and 14 bases lay in between. CDR1 and CDR2 from the germline V gene are SGHRS and YFSETQ. The variable domain in full, with the rest retrieved from reference TRBV5-1 and TRBJ2-1, is KAGVTQTPRYLIKTRGQQVTLSCSPISGHRSVSWYQQTPGQGLQFLFEYFSETQRNKGNFPGRFSGRQFSNSRSEMNVSTLELGDSALYLCASSLDGSGSYNEQFFGPGTRLTVL.

The rearrangement uses TRBV2 and TRBJ2-7; D ambiguous. The CDR3 covers 11 residues. Germline V gene lookup returns CDR1 SNHLY and CDR2 FYNNEI. V lost 6 bases, J lost 7 bases, and 10 bases lay in between. Here the CDR3 reads CASRVAGEQYF. For the CDR3, the DNA is TGTGCCAGCAGGGTAGCTGGGGAGCAGTACTTC.

The CDR3 is CASSIGQPNSPLHF. The CDR3 nucleotides read TGTGCCAGTAGTATAGGACAACCAAATTCACCCCTCCACTTT. This chain uses TRBV19 with TRBJ1-6; D gene uncertain. The V end was cut by 1 base, the J end by 7 bases, with 8 bases between. The CDR3 has 14 residues. Germline CDR1 is LNHDA and CDR2 is SQIVND (reference sequence).

V gene TRBV11-3 combines with J gene TRBJ2-1; D remains unclear. Trimming cost V 2 bases and J 8 bases, with 10 bases left between them. The CDR3 extends over 13 amino acids. CDR1 SGHNT and CDR2 YENEEA come from the germline V gene. CDR3 residues: CASSLTEYDEQFF. The CDR3 coding sequence is TGTGCCAGCAGCTTAACTGAGTATGATGAGCAGTTCTTC.

V usage is TRBV5-8 and J usage is TRBJ1-1; no reliable D call. Germline values: CDR1 SGHTS, CDR2 YDEGEE. The V and J ends lost 6 bases and 1 base respectively, with 10 bases between them. This CDR3 contains 13 residues. This CDR3 reads CASNQRPNTEAFF. Here the CDR3 DNA reads TGTGCCAGCAACCAGCGACCGAACACTGAAGCTTTCTTT. Drawing the rest from reference TRBV5-8 and TRBJ1-1, the complete variable domain is EAGVTQSPTHLIKTRGQQATLRCSPISGHTSVYWYQQALGLGLQFLLWYDEGEERNRGNFPPRFSGRQFPNYSSELNVNALELEDSALYLCASNQRPNTEAFFGQGTRLTVV.

V and J are TRBV7-2 and TRBJ2-7, with 8 nucleotides matching TRBD2. The CDR3 contains 17 residues. With V trimmed by 5 bases and J by 0 bases, 12 bases remained unmatched. Per germline, CDR1 SGHTA and CDR2 FQGNSA. DNA of the CDR3: TGTGCCAGCAGCCTTTTCCGGGGGGGAAAAAGCTCCTACGAGCAGTACTTC. It codes for CASSLFRGGKSSYEQYF.

V usage is TRBV7-3 and J usage is TRBJ2-7, with D maybe TRBD1 (6 bases). The V end was cut by 4 bases, the J end by 4 bases, with 11 bases between. CDR3 length: 13 residues. Germline V gene lookup returns CDR1 SGHTA and CDR2 FQGTGA. The CDR3 region is CASSSLQGYEQYF. CDR3 in DNA: TGTGCCAGCAGCTCCTTACAGGGTTACGAGCAGTACTTC. The full variable domain, its missing parts supplied by reference TRBV7-3 and TRBJ2-7, is GAGVSQTPSNKVTEKGKYVELRCDPISGHTALYWYRQSLGQGPEFLIYFQGTGAADDSGLPNDRFFAVRPEGSVSTLKIQRTERGDSAVYLCASSSLQGYEQYFGPGTRLTVT.

The rearrangement uses TRBV7-9 and TRBJ2-7, with a weak D call TRBD2 (5 bases). Germline CDR1 reads SEHNR; CDR2 reads FQNEAQ (reference sequence). CDR3 length: 15 residues. Trimming removed 5 bases from V and 0 bases from J, with 14 bases in between. CDR3 in DNA: TGTGCCAGCAGCCACAGTTTAGGGAGCTCCTACGAGCAGTACTTC. Translated, it gives CASSHSLGSSYEQYF.

The chain's CDR3 is CSVDIQGKRYNEQFF. Here the CDR3 DNA reads TGCAGCGTTGACATACAGGGGAAACGTTACAATGAGCAGTTCTTC. The chain couples TRBV29-1 to TRBJ2-1; 7 bases align to TRBD1. Germline trimming cut 3 bases from V and 4 bases from J; bases unmatched to any gene: 9. This CDR3 has 15 residues. The germline CDR1 and CDR2 sequences are SQVTM and ANQGSEA.

The rearrangement links TRBV10-3 to TRBJ2-1, with 12 bases aligning to TRBD2. Germline CDR1 is ENHRY and CDR2 is SYGVKD. The V segment lost 3 bases and the J segment 1 base; nucleotides outside the gene matches: 4. CDR3 length: 17 residues. The CDR3 loop reads CAISDRGLAGSYNEQFF. In DNA, the CDR3 is TGTGCCATCAGTGATAGGGGACTAGCGGGTTCCTACAATGAGCAGTTCTTC.

The genes are TRBV18 and TRBJ1-1, with a weak D call TRBD1 (5 bases). V was clipped by 6 bases and J by 0 bases, with 17 bases between them. The CDR3 length is 16 residues. Germline V gene sequence: CDR1 KGHSH, CDR2 LQKENI. Written as DNA, the CDR3 is TGTGCCAGCTCCCCCCCTAGGGGAACCATGAACACTGAAGCTTTCTTT. Translation: CASSPPRGTMNTEAFF.

The chain employs TRBV7-9 and TRBJ2-6; 11 positions match TRBD1. CDR3 size: 18 residues. Losses at the gene ends were 4 bases for V and 0 bases for J; bases not matched to a gene: 5. Germline values: CDR1 SEHNR, CDR2 FQNEAQ (reference sequence). CDR3 region: CASSYRDRGDSGANVLTF. CDR3 nucleotides: TGTGCCAGCAGCTATAGGGACAGGGGGGACTCTGGGGCCAACGTCCTGACTTTC. The full variable domain, in which reference TRBV7-9 and TRBJ2-6 provide the parts outside the CDR3, is DTGVSQNPRHKITKRGQNVTFRCDPISEHNRLYWYRQTLGQGPEFLTYFQNEAQLEKSRLLSDRFSAERPKGSFSTLEIQRTEQGDSAMYLCASSYRDRGDSGANVLTFGAGSRLTVL.

The chain uses TRBV9 and TRBJ1-1; 7 nucleotides match TRBD1. The CDR3 runs to 14 residues. The V and J ends lost 4 bases and 5 bases, in that order; junction bases with no gene match: 8. Germline V gene sequence: CDR1 SGDLS, CDR2 YYNGEE. The CDR3 nucleotides are TGTGCCAGCAGCAAAGGGACAGCAAATACTGAAGCTTTCTTT. Translated, it gives CASSKGTANTEAFF.

V and J are TRBV27 and TRBJ1-6; 9 bases are a match to TRBD1. The junction had 6 bases not matched to a gene; V was cut back by 6 bases and J by 3 bases. CDR3 length: 16 residues. From germline, CDR1 is MNHEY and CDR2 SMNVEV (reference sequence). The CDR3 sequence: CASRLQGANYNSPLHF. The DNA of the CDR3 is TGTGCCAGCAGATTACAGGGGGCCAACTATAATTCACCCCTCCACTTT.

This clone occurred once. This chain links TRBV30 with TRBJ1-1, with 10 bases fitting TRBD1. Per germline, CDR1 GTSNPN and CDR2 SVGIG (reference sequence). The CDR3 loop spans 13 amino acids. V shed 3 bases and J 4 bases; nucleotides not matched to a gene: 2. In nucleotides, the CDR3 is TGTGCCTGGAGGACAGGGGGCGGCACTGAAGCTTTCTTT. It is translated as CAWRTGGGTEAFF.

The genes are TRBV19 and TRBJ2-3; 7 bases are a match to TRBD1. After removal of 5 bases from V and 0 bases from J, the junction contained 5 bases not matched to a gene. Germline CDR1 LNHDA, CDR2 SQIVND (reference sequence). The CDR3 loop spans 15 amino acids. The CDR3 protein is CASSPRDRSTDTQYF. CDR3 bases: TGTGCCAGTAGTCCTCGGGACAGAAGCACAGATACGCAGTATTTT.

This chain joins TRBV6-1 and TRBJ2-7; TRBD2 agrees at 8 bases. The germline V gene has CDR1 MNHNS and CDR2 SASEGT. Trimming removed 5 bases from V and 0 bases from J; junction bases left unmatched: 6. CDR3 size: 15 residues. Here the CDR3 DNA reads TGTGCCAGCAGTCGGACCGGGACTAGCTCCTACGAGCAGTACTTC. It specifies CASSRTGTSSYEQYF.

The V call is TRBV7-6, the J call TRBJ1-1; D may be TRBD1 (5 bases). This CDR3 is 15 amino acids long. Germline V gene data show CDR1 as SGHVS and CDR2 as FNYEAQ. The V end was cut by 4 bases, the J end by 2 bases, with 14 bases between. The CDR3 nucleotides are TGTGCCAGCAGCTACTGGGGGGTGGCCAACACTGAAGCTTTCTTT. It encodes CASSYWGVANTEAFF.

The chain is built from TRBV5-6 and TRBJ2-1; D is perhaps TRBD1 (6 bases). Germline loops: CDR1 SGHDT, CDR2 YYEEEE. The V and J ends lost 4 bases and 2 bases respectively, with 13 bases between them. The length of the CDR3 is 15 residues. CDR3 nucleotides: TGTGCCAGCAGCCCTCGGTCAGGGGCCTACAATGAGCAGTTCTTC. Encoded protein: CASSPRSGAYNEQFF.

The chain uses TRBV5-1 and TRBJ1-6; 9 bases line up with TRBD1. Trimming at V came to 4 bases and at J to 10 bases, leaving 6 bases not matched to a gene. This CDR3 spans 14 amino acids. CDR1 SGHRS and CDR2 YFSETQ come from the germline V gene. The DNA of the CDR3 is TGCGCCAGCAGCCTTGAGGGGACAGGGTCACCCCTCCACTTT. This sequence encodes CASSLEGTGSPLHF.